Listed below are T cell receptor beta chains from one sample, sequenced in a study of cytotoxic CD8 clonotypes in ibrutinib-treated CLL. The repertoire was sequenced with immunoSEQ multiplex PCR; TCRdb's copy has only in-frame clones and lacks some. The repertoire holds roughly 170,000 clones, with 84% as singletons. The material was PBMCs, obtained after 24 months of ibrutinib treatment. Receptors originate from a human donor with chronic lymphocytic leukemia. CDR3s include the opening cysteine and the closing phenylalanine or tryptophan. Each record gives: D gene, J gene, clone size, V gene, CDR3 DNA, CDR3 protein. D genes are given only for firm matches. Not every row has a clone size; where given, it reads once, few, many or a size class.

D: NA; J: TRBJ2-7; size: NA; V: TRBV2; DNA: TGTGCCAGCCGGACAGCCTACGAGCAGTACTTC; CDR3: CASRTAYEQYF
D: NA; J: TRBJ2-7; size: NA; V: TRBV15; DNA: TGTGCCACCAGCAGAGGGGACACTCCTAGCGAGCAGTACTTC; CDR3: CATSRGDTPSEQYF
D: NA; J: TRBJ2-5; size: NA; V: TRBV4-2; DNA: TGTGCCAGCAGCCAAGATGGGACTGCCGAGACCCAGTACTTC; CDR3: CASSQDGTAETQYF
D: NA; J: TRBJ1-2; size: NA; V: TRBV5-6; DNA: TGTGCCAGCAGCTTGGATATTGGGGGCTTAGGCTACACCTTC; CDR3: CASSLDIGGLGYTF
D: NA; J: TRBJ2-1; size: NA; V: TRBV2; DNA: TGTGCCAGCAACACGGGGACCTACAATGAGCAGTTCTTC; CDR3: CASNTGTYNEQFF
D: NA; J: TRBJ2-5; size: few; V: TRBV28; DNA: TGTGCCAGCACTCCAGGGGAGTTGACCCAGTACTTC; CDR3: CASTPGELTQYF
D: NA; J: TRBJ2-4; size: NA; V: TRBV7-2; DNA: TGTGCCACCAACTCGGCCAAAAACATTCAGTACTTC; CDR3: CATNSAKNIQYF
D: NA; J: TRBJ1-3; size: NA; V: TRBV6-1; DNA: TGTGCCAGCAGCAAGAGACAGTCCTCTGGAAACACCATATATTTT; CDR3: CASSKRQSSGNTIYF
D: NA; J: TRBJ1-5; size: NA; V: TRBV28; DNA: TGTGCCAGCAGTTTATCACGTGGGCAGCCCCAGCATTTT; CDR3: CASSLSRGQPQHF
D: TRBD1; J: TRBJ1-1; size: NA; V: TRBV4-2; DNA: TGTGCCAGCAGCCAAGGGAAGACAGGGAGCACTGAAGCTTTCTTT; CDR3: CASSQGKTGSTEAFF
D: NA; J: TRBJ1-1; size: NA; V: TRBV5-1; DNA: TGCGCCAGCAGGACAGGAGGGACAAATGAAGCTTTCTTT; CDR3: CASRTGGTNEAFF
D: NA; J: TRBJ2-7; size: NA; V: TRBV19; DNA: TGTGCCAGTAGTATAGGGGACGCCAAGCAGTACTTC; CDR3: CASSIGDAKQYF
D: TRBD1; J: TRBJ2-1; size: NA; V: TRBV7-2; DNA: TGTGCCAGCAGCTTAGGACAGGGGGCGCCTGAACAGTTCTTC; CDR3: CASSLGQGAPEQFF
D: NA; J: TRBJ2-3; size: NA; V: TRBV11-3; DNA: TGTGCCAGCAGCTTAGGCGTGGGACGGGGGGATACGCAGTATTTT; CDR3: CASSLGVGRGDTQYF
D: NA; J: TRBJ1-5; size: NA; V: TRBV6-5; DNA: TGTGCCAGCAGTTCGACAGGCCTTAGCAATCAGCCCCAGCATTTT; CDR3: CASSSTGLSNQPQHF
D: NA; J: TRBJ1-2; size: NA; V: TRBV29-1; DNA: TGCAGCGTTGAATTCGTCCAGGCGGAGGGCTACACCTTC; CDR3: CSVEFVQAEGYTF
D: NA; J: TRBJ1-1; size: NA; V: TRBV7-9; DNA: TGTGCCAGCAGCACCTCTAGCACTGAAGCTTTCTTT; CDR3: CASSTSSTEAFF
D: TRBD1; J: TRBJ1-6; size: NA; V: TRBV30; DNA: TGTGCCCGGCAGGGGGGCCGGTCAGGCCTCCACTTT; CDR3: CARQGGRSGLHF
D: NA; J: TRBJ2-7; size: NA; V: TRBV5-8; DNA: TGTGCCAGCAGCTTTCCCGGCAGGACTCTCGAGCAGTACTTC; CDR3: CASSFPGRTLEQYF
D: NA; J: TRBJ2-7; size: few; V: TRBV28; DNA: TGTGCCAGCAGTTCCATCCTCCGGGACTGGCACTACGAGCAGTACTTC; CDR3: CASSSILRDWHYEQYF
D: NA; J: TRBJ1-2; size: once; V: TRBV6-5; DNA: TGTGCCAGCAGTTACTCACGAACAACTAACTATGGCTACACCTTC; CDR3: CASSYSRTTNYGYTF
D: NA; J: TRBJ1-1; size: NA; V: TRBV30; DNA: TGTGCCTGGAGTGCCCCCCTTTGGGGCCTGAACACTGAAGCTTTCTTT; CDR3: CAWSAPLWGLNTEAFF
D: TRBD1; J: TRBJ2-7; size: NA; V: TRBV5-1; DNA: TGCGCCAGCAGCTTTACGGGACAGGGGGCGCACGAGCAGTACTTC; CDR3: CASSFTGQGAHEQYF
D: TRBD1; J: TRBJ2-2; size: NA; V: TRBV7-6; DNA: TGTGCCAGCAGCTTAGGGGGCCGGACAGGGGAAACCGGGGAGCTGTTTTTT; CDR3: CASSLGGRTGETGELFF
D: TRBD1; J: TRBJ1-5; size: few; V: TRBV5-1; DNA: TGCGCCAGCAGCCCTGGACAGGGCAATCAGCCCCAGCATTTT; CDR3: CASSPGQGNQPQHF
D: NA; J: TRBJ2-5; size: NA; V: TRBV6-6; DNA: TGTGCCAGCAATCCGGCGGGGCAAGAGACCCAGTACTTC; CDR3: CASNPAGQETQYF
D: NA; J: TRBJ1-1; size: NA; V: TRBV6-1; DNA: TGTGCCAGCAGTGAGTCCGGTCTCCCTGAAGCTTTCTTT; CDR3: CASSESGLPEAFF
D: NA; J: TRBJ2-7; size: NA; V: TRBV6-5; DNA: TGTGCCAGCAGCCAGACGGGCGAGCAGTACTTC; CDR3: CASSQTGEQYF
D: NA; J: TRBJ1-1; size: NA; V: TRBV7-3; DNA: TGTGCCAGCAGCCCGGCGGGGTACACTGAAGCTTTCTTT; CDR3: CASSPAGYTEAFF
D: NA; J: TRBJ2-7; size: NA; V: TRBV28; DNA: TGTGCCAGCAGGGCCCCGGTGACCTACGAGCAGTACTTC; CDR3: CASRAPVTYEQYF
D: NA; J: TRBJ1-1; size: NA; V: TRBV29-1; DNA: TGCAGTGTTACAGCGAACACTGAAGCTTTCTTT; CDR3: CSVTANTEAFF
D: TRBD1; J: TRBJ2-1; size: NA; V: TRBV30; DNA: TGTGCCTGGAGTGCCCCCGGGACAGGGCCCCATGAGCAGTTCTTC; CDR3: CAWSAPGTGPHEQFF
D: NA; J: TRBJ1-2; size: NA; V: TRBV15; DNA: TGTGCCACCAGCAGAGGGGACGGAAACTATGGCTACACCTTC; CDR3: CATSRGDGNYGYTF
D: TRBD2; J: TRBJ2-1; size: few; V: TRBV7-9; DNA: TGTGCCAGCAGCTCTGAGGGACTAGCGGGGGTCGGCGATGAGCAGTTCTTC; CDR3: CASSSEGLAGVGDEQFF
D: NA; J: TRBJ2-3; size: NA; V: TRBV19; DNA: TGTGCCACGCGCCGGGGGAGGGGGCGAGGAGGAACAGATACGCAGTATTTT; CDR3: CATRRGRGRGGTDTQYF
D: NA; J: TRBJ2-1; size: NA; V: TRBV6-6; DNA: TGTGCCAGCAGTTACCCGGGGGTTGGGGACAATGAGCAGTTCTTC; CDR3: CASSYPGVGDNEQFF
D: NA; J: TRBJ2-5; size: NA; V: TRBV11-2; DNA: TGTGCCAGCAGCTCCCGGACCAAACAAGAGACCCAGTACTTC; CDR3: CASSSRTKQETQYF
D: NA; J: TRBJ2-5; size: NA; V: TRBV6-6; DNA: TGTGCCAGCTGCCGGGAGAGGACGGAGACCCAGTACTTC; CDR3: CASCRERTETQYF